The 20 T cell receptor beta chains reported below all come from one sample, sequenced in a study of blood T cell repertoires in COVID-19. TCRdb's copy holds only in-frame clones and misses some; the assay was immunoSEQ multiplex PCR. The repertoire has some 160,000 clones, 80% of them found once; the top ten carry approximately 5%. The sequencing sample was made of peripheral blood. Receptors were obtained from a woman in her forties or fifties with acute or convalescent COVID-19.

The chain carries TRBV7-6 and TRBJ2-2, with 8 bases matching TRBD2. CDR1 SGHVS and CDR2 FNYEAQ come from the germline V gene. CDR3 length: 16 residues. Trimming cost V 4 bases and J 2 bases; bases outside gene matches: 6. The CDR3 coding sequence is TGTGCCAGCAGCTCCTTCGCGGGGGGAAACACCGGGGAGCTGTTTTTT. Amino acids: CASSSFAGGNTGELFF.

The rearrangement joins TRBV18 to TRBJ2-7; D is possibly TRBD1 (5 bases). Germline V gene data show CDR1 as KGHSH and CDR2 as LQKENI. This CDR3 is built from 12 residues. Between the trimmed V and J ends, which lost 4 bases and 3 bases, there was a span of 7 bases. The CDR3 bases are TGTGCCAGCTCACTCGGACACTACGAGCAGTACTTC. This encodes CASSLGHYEQYF.

The genes are TRBV6-6 and TRBJ1-1; perhaps TRBD1 as D (5 bases). The ends were cut back, 7 bases at V and 6 bases at J, with 21 bases in the middle. Germline lookup yields CDR1 MNHNY and CDR2 SVGAGI (reference sequence). This CDR3 contains 15 residues. The CDR3 here is CASTPGGYGIAEAFF. The DNA for the CDR3 is TGTGCCAGCACCCCCGGGGGGTATGGTATCGCTGAAGCTTTCTTT.

CDR3 protein: CASSLETGTEAFF. The CDR3 DNA is TGTGCCAGCAGCTTGGAGACAGGCACTGAAGCTTTCTTT. This rearrangement joins TRBV5-4 to TRBJ1-1, with D maybe TRBD1 (6 bases). Germline-derived CDR1 and CDR2 are SGHNT and YYREEE (reference sequence). The CDR3 totals 13 residues. V was trimmed by 0 bases and J by 4 bases, leaving 7 bases between them.

The chain uses TRBV7-3 and TRBJ2-1; 13 nucleotides align to TRBD2. The CDR3 runs 16 residues. J was trimmed by 6 bases and V by 1 base; bases with no gene match: 3. The germline gives CDR1 SGHTA, CDR2 FQGTGA. CDR3 residues: CASSLMGLAGPNEQFF. The CDR3, as DNA: TGTGCCAGCAGCTTAATGGGACTAGCGGGGCCCAATGAGCAGTTCTTC. The full variable domain, in which reference TRBV7-3 and TRBJ2-1 provide the parts outside the CDR3, is GAGVSQTPSNKVTEKGKYVELRCDPISGHTALYWYRQSLGQGPEFLIYFQGTGAADDSGLPNDRFFAVRPEGSVSTLKIQRTERGDSAVYLCASSLMGLAGPNEQFFGPGTRLTVL.

This rearrangement joins TRBV3-1 (or the pseudogene TRBV3-2) to TRBJ2-4; tentative D call: TRBD1 (6 bases). The germline gives CDR1 LGHDT, CDR2 YNNKEL (reference sequence). V lost 0 bases and J 5 bases, leaving 11 bases between the germline ends. CDR3 length: 15 residues. The CDR3 DNA reads TGTGCCAGCAGCCAAGATCTACAGGGAGAAAACATTCAGTACTTC. This gives the protein CASSQDLQGENIQYF.

This clone was seen once. The chain couples TRBV7-9 to TRBJ1-5; D unresolved. There are 13 residues in the CDR3. V lost 8 bases and J lost 0, with 8 bases in between. From germline, CDR1 is SEHNR and CDR2 FQNEAQ (reference sequence). The CDR3 sequence: CASRGLSNQPQHF. The CDR3 coding sequence is TGTGCCAGCCGAGGACTTAGCAATCAGCCCCAGCATTTT.

The gene calls are TRBV27 and TRBJ1-4; 9 bases fit TRBD1. CDR1 and CDR2 from the germline V gene are MNHEY and SMNVEV (reference sequence). Unmatched junction bases numbered 7, after V lost 6 bases and J lost 8 bases. The CDR3 runs 14 residues. This CDR3 is CASSPRGTGEKLFF. The CDR3 region has the DNA TGTGCCAGCAGCCCCAGGGGGACAGGGGAAAAACTGTTTTTT.

The chain uses TRBV6-2 or TRBV6-3 and TRBJ2-5; 9 bases are a match to TRBD1. Germline CDR1 reads MNHEY; CDR2 reads SVGEGT. V was pared by 0 bases and J by 2 bases, with 1 base of the junction left unmatched. This CDR3 spans 15 amino acids. CDR3 loop: CASSYSGTGQETQYF. For the CDR3, the DNA is TGTGCCAGCAGTTACTCGGGGACAGGGCAAGAGACCCAGTACTTC.

This chain joins TRBV4-2 and TRBJ2-3; a weak D match, TRBD2 (5 bases). Deletions cut 0 bases from V and 6 bases from J, with 16 bases between. CDR1 is LGHNA, CDR2 YNFKEQ, per germline. CDR3 length equals 16 residues. For the CDR3, the DNA is TGTGCCAGCAGCCAAGATGAGGCTAGCCAGGCGGATACGCAGTATTTT. Its protein product is CASSQDEASQADTQYF.

The chain has TRBV30 and TRBJ2-7, with 10 bases identical to TRBD2. The CDR3 length is 14 residues. V gave up 3 bases and J gave up 4 bases; unmatched junction bases: 6. Germline V lookup: CDR1 GTSNPN, CDR2 SVGIG (reference sequence). CDR3 loop: CAWSPGLAAYEQYF. In nucleotides, the CDR3 is TGTGCCTGGAGCCCTGGACTAGCGGCTTACGAGCAGTACTTC. Full variable domain (rest looked up from reference TRBV30 and TRBJ2-7): SQTIHQWPATLVQPVGSPLSLECTVEGTSNPNLYWYRQAAGRGLQLLFYSVGIGQISSEVPQNLSASRPQDRQFILSSKKLLLSDSGFYLCAWSPGLAAYEQYFGPGTRLTVT.

The rearrangement joins TRBV2 to TRBJ1-4, with TRBD1 matching over 8 bases. J was trimmed by 7 bases and V by 4 bases; bases with no gene match: 5. Germline V lookup: CDR1 SNHLY, CDR2 FYNNEI. This CDR3 has 14 amino acids. The CDR3 DNA is TGTGCCAGCAGTGTGAGTCAGGGGGCTGAAAAACTGTTTTTT. Encoded protein: CASSVSQGAEKLFF.

The rearrangement links TRBV6-2 or TRBV6-3 to TRBJ2-3; 7 positions agree with TRBD2. Germline assignment: CDR1 MNHEY and CDR2 SVGEGT. The CDR3 length is 18 residues. V trimming: 2 bases; J trimming: 0 bases; junction bases outside the gene matches: 11. The CDR3 DNA is TGTGCCAGCAGTTACCGCGGGGGAGTGGAAACTAGCACAGATACGCAGTATTTT. Its protein product is CASSYRGGVETSTDTQYF.

The chain couples TRBV30 to TRBJ2-7; D unclear. CDR3 length equals 11 residues. Germline V gene lookup returns CDR1 GTSNPN and CDR2 SVGIG (reference sequence). Deletions cut 3 bases from V and 2 bases from J, with 5 bases between. CDR3 DNA sequence: TGTGCCTGGAGGGCCCCCTACGAGCAGTACTTC. It specifies CAWRAPYEQYF.

This clone appeared many times. This sequence joins TRBV6-5 and TRBJ2-1; D possibly corresponds to TRBD1 (6 bases). The CDR3 runs to 14 residues. Germline V gene lookup returns CDR1 MNHEY and CDR2 SVGAGI. With 4 bases removed from V and 7 bases from J, the gap between germline ends came to 14 bases. CDR3 nucleotide sequence: TGTGCCAGCAGTTCGGGATACACAGGGAATGAGCAGTTCTTC. Translation: CASSSGYTGNEQFF.

This clone turned up a few times. The J gene is TRBJ1-2, the V gene TRBV4-3; TRBD1 matches 12 bases. Germline trimming cut 0 bases from V and 3 bases from J; bases unmatched to any gene: 5. The CDR3 has 17 residues. The germline gives CDR1 LGHNA, CDR2 YSLEER. The CDR3 protein is CASSQDAGQGADYGYTF. As DNA, the CDR3 is TGCGCCAGCAGCCAAGACGCGGGACAGGGGGCCGACTATGGCTACACCTTC.

This sequence joins TRBV11-2 and TRBJ1-2, with D hard to call. The CDR3 extends over 15 amino acids. Germline V lookup: CDR1 SGHAT, CDR2 FQNNGV. Between the trimmed V and J ends, which lost 7 bases and 2 bases, there was a span of 17 bases. The CDR3 DNA is TGTGCCAGCACCCAGTTTAGGTCGGGGAACTATGGCTACACCTTC. Encoded protein: CASTQFRSGNYGYTF.

V usage is TRBV29-1 and J usage is TRBJ2-3; D unclear. The V end was cut by 7 bases, the J end by 1 base, with 15 bases between. This CDR3 region has 14 residues. The germline V gene encodes CDR1 SQVTM and CDR2 ANQGSEA. CDR3 DNA sequence: TGCAGCGGAATCAGGAACACCGGCACAGATACGCAGTATTTT. Residues: CSGIRNTGTDTQYF.

This rearrangement joins TRBV5-1 to TRBJ2-1; 7 bases fit TRBD2. J was trimmed by 4 bases and V by 2 bases; bases with no gene match: 6. Germline assignment: CDR1 SGHRS and CDR2 YFSETQ. CDR3 size: 15 residues. The CDR3 protein is CASSFEGTKYNEQFF. In DNA, the CDR3 is TGCGCCAGCAGCTTCGAAGGGACTAAGTACAATGAGCAGTTCTTC.

As DNA, the CDR3 is TGTGCCAGCATTAGGACAGAGCACGACAATGAGCAGTTCTTC. It yields the protein CASIRTEHDNEQFF. The J gene is TRBJ2-1, the V gene TRBV2, with D tentatively TRBD1 (6 bases). This CDR3 region has 14 residues. Looked up from germline, CDR1 is SNHLY and CDR2 is FYNNEI. V lost 7 bases and J 5 bases, leaving 15 bases between the germline ends.